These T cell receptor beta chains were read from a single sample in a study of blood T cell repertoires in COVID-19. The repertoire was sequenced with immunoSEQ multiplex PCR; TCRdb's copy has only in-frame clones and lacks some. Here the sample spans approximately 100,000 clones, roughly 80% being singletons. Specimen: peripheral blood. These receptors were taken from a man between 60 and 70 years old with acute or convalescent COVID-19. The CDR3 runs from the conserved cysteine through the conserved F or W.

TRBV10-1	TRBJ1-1	CASSQDRTTEAFF
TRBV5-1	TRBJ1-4	CASSSWPGRDEKLFF
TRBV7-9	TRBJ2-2	CASSARRVWQGGTGELFF
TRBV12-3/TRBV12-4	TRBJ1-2	CASSLVQDNGYTF
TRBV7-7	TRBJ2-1	CASSLFRGASEQFF
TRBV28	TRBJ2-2	CASSLRTGELFF
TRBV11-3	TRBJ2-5	CASSSATGGQTQYF
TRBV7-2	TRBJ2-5	CASSPSGGETQYF
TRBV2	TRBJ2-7	CATGDIQAYEQYF
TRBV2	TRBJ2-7	CASRYGHLPEQYF
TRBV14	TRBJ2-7	CASTHNEVEQYF
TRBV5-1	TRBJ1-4	CASSLVPGSYEKLFF
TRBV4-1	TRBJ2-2	CASSQSKIRRGTAVPGELFF
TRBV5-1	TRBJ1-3	CASSLGIRVNSGNTIYF
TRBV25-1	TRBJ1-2	CASSAGARSGYTF
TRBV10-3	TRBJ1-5	CAIRGDRGPGMYQPQHF
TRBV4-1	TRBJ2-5	CASSPARLAGRETQYF
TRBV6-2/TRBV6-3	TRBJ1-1	CASSEGGTSMNTEAFF
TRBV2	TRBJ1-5	CASSPTGYSNQPQHF
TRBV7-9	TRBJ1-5	CASSLGGGHQPQHF
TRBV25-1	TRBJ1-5	CASSESGEEQGDQPQHF
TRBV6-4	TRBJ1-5	CASSVRGNQPQHF
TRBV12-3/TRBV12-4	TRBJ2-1	CASSFGVENEQFF
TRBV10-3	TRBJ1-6	CAISDPGQGYSPLHF
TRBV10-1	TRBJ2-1	CASSEYRDSNNEQFF
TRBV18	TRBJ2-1	CASSPLAGIYNEQFF
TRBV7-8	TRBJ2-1	CASSLGAGEQFF
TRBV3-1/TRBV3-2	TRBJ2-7	CASSHLAGVWEQYF
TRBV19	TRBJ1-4	CASSIGAKATNEKLFF
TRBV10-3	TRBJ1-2	CAISAGLQGYHGYTF
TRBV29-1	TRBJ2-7	CSAAEDWILDEQYF
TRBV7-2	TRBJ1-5	CASSPEGGPYQPQHF
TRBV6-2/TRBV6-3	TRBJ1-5	CASSYDVSLRYHQPQHF
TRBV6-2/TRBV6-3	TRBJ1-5	CASSQQGDGQPQHF
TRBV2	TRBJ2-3	CASSEISVRLASTDTQYF
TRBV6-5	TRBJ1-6	CASRMGASPLHF
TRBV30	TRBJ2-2	CAWTRGDTNTGELFF
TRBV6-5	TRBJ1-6	CASSYSGTAFNSPLHF
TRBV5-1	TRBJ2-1	CASSPRTSGSQYNEQFF
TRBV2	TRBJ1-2	CASTTRGRLYGYTF
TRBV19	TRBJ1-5	CASSTMAGVNQPQHF
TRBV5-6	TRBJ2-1	CASSTSSYNEQFF
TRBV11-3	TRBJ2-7	CASSLYGDTPTYEQYF
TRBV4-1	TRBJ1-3	CASSRGGVVVSGNTIYF
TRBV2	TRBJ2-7	CASSETSGSIYEQYF
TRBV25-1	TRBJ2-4	CASSGGSDPKNIQYF
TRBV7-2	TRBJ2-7	CASSLTTGQVFYEQYF
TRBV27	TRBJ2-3	CASGGGSATDTQYF
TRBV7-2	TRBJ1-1	CASSYVGTGMNTEAFF
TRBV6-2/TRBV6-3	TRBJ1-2	CASRYDTSLNYGYTF
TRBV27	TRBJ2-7	CASSSREDRPMYF
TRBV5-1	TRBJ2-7	CASSYGRASGRASYEQYF
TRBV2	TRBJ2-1	CASRVSTSGNEQFF
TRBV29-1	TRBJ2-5	CSDQLAGGETQYF
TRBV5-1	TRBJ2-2	CASSPGQGAYTGELFF
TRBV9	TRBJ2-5	CASSVAGELQETQYF
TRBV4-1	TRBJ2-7	CASSHRQGNYEQYF